Presented here are 16 T cell receptor beta chains from one specimen sequenced in a study of blood T cell repertoires in COVID-19 (dated by TCRdb to between 2020 and 2021). Library preparation was by the immunoSEQ multiplex PCR assay. In TCRdb, the immuneACCESS table is reduced to in-frame sequences with V and J assigned. These tables do not hold every clone; where another copy was compared, an unresolved V gene accounts for under half, and the others remain unexplained. A total of 200,000 to 250,000 clones appear in this sample, 87% of them only once. Jointly, the top ten make up over 6% of the sample. The specimen was PBMCs or T cells enriched from blood (not recorded which). The receptors come from a woman aged 30 to 39 with acute COVID-19.

This clone showed up just once. The rearrangement links TRBV6-5 to TRBJ1-1; the D is unclear. The germline gives CDR1 MNHEY, CDR2 SVGAGI. CDR3 length: 16 amino acids. Trimming removed 0 bases from V and 3 bases from J, with 14 bases in between. CDR3 sequence (DNA): TGTGCCAGCAGTTACTCGAGAAGAAAGTTCGACACTGAAGCTTTCTTT. Residues: CASSYSRRKFDTEAFF.

The chain is built from TRBV6-5 and TRBJ2-7; 10 bases map to TRBD1. V lost 4 bases to trimming and J lost 0 bases; unmatched junction nucleotides: 6. CDR1 is MNHEY and CDR2 is SVGAGI in the germline V gene. CDR3 size: 16 residues. CDR3 sequence: CASSSRGQGPSYEQYF. The CDR3 bases are TGTGCCAGCAGTTCACGGGGACAGGGGCCCTCCTACGAGCAGTACTTC.

The gene calls are TRBV5-1 and TRBJ1-1; a possible D gene is TRBD1 (5 bases). Germline CDR1 reads SGHRS; CDR2 reads YFSETQ. The V gene lost 0 bases and the J gene lost 1 base, with 7 bases spanning the gap. This CDR3 has 14 residues. The CDR3 sequence: CASSLDRSNTEAFF. The CDR3 bases are TGCGCCAGCAGCTTGGACAGGTCGAACACTGAAGCTTTCTTT.

The chain couples TRBV5-4 to TRBJ2-1, with TRBD2 matching over 7 bases. This CDR3 has 15 amino acids. The junction had 8 bases not matched to a gene; V was cut back by 3 bases and J by 5 bases. CDR1 is SGHNT, CDR2 YYREEE, per germline (reference sequence). The CDR3 coding sequence is TGTGCCAGCAGCTGGGGGGGAGCGCGAAACAATGAGCAGTTCTTC. Translating it yields CASSWGGARNNEQFF.

The rearrangement joins TRBV2 to TRBJ2-2; weak D call: TRBD1 (6 bases). The germline V gene encodes CDR1 SNHLY and CDR2 FYNNEI. This CDR3 has 13 residues. The V gene lost 6 bases and the J gene lost 1 base, with 6 bases spanning the gap. The CDR3 nucleotides are TGTGCCAGCAGGGGACAGAACACCGGGGAGCTGTTTTTT. Protein: CASRGQNTGELFF.

V is TRBV10-3 and J is TRBJ2-7; 10 bases line up with TRBD2. Germline CDR1 reads ENHRY; CDR2 reads SYGVKD. The CDR3 spans 17 residues. The V segment lost 6 bases and the J segment 5 bases; nucleotides outside the gene matches: 16. The CDR3: CAIRPSPGTSGVNEQYF. CDR3 sequence (DNA): TGTGCCATCAGGCCCAGCCCGGGAACTAGCGGGGTCAACGAGCAGTACTTC.

V is TRBV4-1 and J is TRBJ1-2; D not resolved. The CDR3 is 15 residues long. The ends were cut back, 0 bases at V and 6 bases at J, with 14 bases in the middle. Germline CDR1 is MGHRA and CDR2 is YSYEKL. This CDR3 reads CASSQDSNRPHGYTF. The CDR3 nucleotides read TGCGCCAGCAGCCAAGATTCCAACAGACCCCATGGCTACACCTTC.

The chain has TRBV28 and TRBJ2-5, with 9 positions matching TRBD1. The V gene's germline CDR1 is MDHEN and CDR2 SYDVKM. CDR3 length: 15 amino acids. Trimming took 6 bases from V and 5 from J; bases not matched to a gene: 10. The CDR3 DNA is TGTGCCAGCAGGGATGTACAGGGGGCCCGGGAGACCCAGTACTTC. Amino acids: CASRDVQGARETQYF.

This sequence joins TRBV6-2 or TRBV6-3 and TRBJ2-7; 9 bases line up with TRBD1. Germline V lookup: CDR1 MNHEY, CDR2 SVGEGT. J was trimmed by 0 bases and V by 0 bases; bases with no gene match: 3. The CDR3 contains 16 residues. For the CDR3, the DNA is TGTGCCAGCAGTTACTCCCGACAGGGGGGCTCCTACGAGCAGTACTTC. Translating gives CASSYSRQGGSYEQYF.

This chain links TRBV6-5 with TRBJ1-3, with D possibly being TRBD1 (5 bases). V was pared by 9 bases and J by 0 bases, with 12 bases between. CDR1 and CDR2 from the germline V gene are MNHEY and SVGAGI. The CDR3 spans 14 residues. The CDR3 sequence: CARGGRVSGNTIYF. CDR3 bases: TGTGCCAGGGGCGGCAGGGTCTCTGGAAACACCATATATTTT.

This chain uses TRBV29-1 with TRBJ2-2; TRBD1 matches at 7 bases. V trimming: 7 bases; J trimming: 2 bases; junction bases outside the gene matches: 7. The CDR3 is 14 residues long. Germline-derived CDR1 and CDR2 are SQVTM and ANQGSEA. The CDR3 bases are TGCAGCGCAACCGGGACAGATAACACCGGGGAGCTGTTTTTT. This codes for CSATGTDNTGELFF.

The CDR3 is CASSHGTGGGEQYF. The CDR3 DNA reads TGTGCCAGCAGCCACGGGACAGGGGGCGGCGAGCAGTACTTC. The chain carries TRBV3-1 (or the pseudogene TRBV3-2) and TRBJ2-7; TRBD1 aligns across 12 bases. There are 14 residues in the CDR3. CDR1 and CDR2 from the germline V gene are LGHDT and YNNKEL (reference sequence). The V and J ends lost 3 bases and 6 bases, in that order; junction bases with no gene match: 3.

V usage is TRBV7-9 and J usage is TRBJ2-7; tentatively, D is TRBD1 (5 bases). This CDR3 is built from 15 residues. Germline V gives CDR1 SEHNR, CDR2 FQNEAQ (reference sequence). Trimming cost V 1 base and J 1 base, with 11 bases left between them. CDR3 residues: CASSLGQYKSYEQYF. DNA for the CDR3: TGTGCCAGCAGCTTAGGACAGTATAAGTCCTACGAGCAGTACTTC.

This clone was seen just once. The chain uses TRBV9 and TRBJ2-1; 11 nucleotides line up with TRBD2. This CDR3 is 14 amino acids long. Looked up from germline, CDR1 is SGDLS and CDR2 is YYNGEE. Unmatched junction bases numbered 3, after V lost 2 bases and J lost 8 bases. As DNA, the CDR3 is TGTGCCAGCAGCGTGGCTAGCGGGGGGTATGAGCAGTTCTTC. It is translated as CASSVASGGYEQFF.

The chain uses TRBV27 and TRBJ1-3, with D unclear. The germline gives CDR1 MNHEY, CDR2 SMNVEV (reference sequence). The CDR3 consists of 15 residues. Trimming stripped 5 bases from V and 0 bases from J, with 11 bases between. The CDR3 sequence: CASSPSGYSGNTIYF. CDR3 bases: TGTGCCAGCAGTCCCTCAGGATACTCTGGAAACACCATATATTTT.

V usage is TRBV18 and J usage is TRBJ2-3, with 14 bases that match TRBD2. The germline V gene encodes CDR1 KGHSH and CDR2 LQKENI. This CDR3 is built from 16 residues. Losses at the gene ends were 3 bases for V and 3 bases for J; bases not matched to a gene: 2. The CDR3 DNA reads as TGTGCCAGCTCACCGGGGACTAGCGGGAGTACAGATACGCAGTATTTT. This codes for CASSPGTSGSTDTQYF.